This passage covers 12 T cell receptor beta chains from one sample sequenced in a study of blood T cell repertoires in COVID-19. The repertoire was sequenced with immunoSEQ multiplex PCR; TCRdb's copy has only in-frame clones and lacks some. The sample includes fewer than 350,000 clones, approximately 91% of them seen just once. Sequencing was carried out using PBMCs or T cells enriched from blood (not recorded which). These receptors were obtained from a woman in her 40s with acute COVID-19.

The chain links TRBV5-5 to TRBJ2-7, with TRBD2 matching over 7 bases. Germline CDR1 is SGHKS and CDR2 is YYEKEE (reference sequence). The V segment lost 3 bases and the J segment 0 bases; nucleotides outside the gene matches: 12. The CDR3 contains 17 residues. The CDR3 DNA is TGTGCCAGCAGCTCCTCTACTCTGACTAGCTACTCCTACGAGCAGTACTTC. Protein: CASSSSTLTSYSYEQYF.

The chain combines TRBV6-6 with TRBJ1-2, with TRBD1 matching 7 bases. Trimming at V came to 2 bases and at J to 4 bases, leaving 7 bases not matched to a gene. Germline V lookup: CDR1 MNHNY, CDR2 SVGAGI (reference sequence). CDR3 size: 15 residues. The CDR3 loop reads CASSYPDREGYGYTF. The CDR3 DNA follows: TGTGCCAGCAGTTACCCCGACAGGGAAGGCTATGGCTACACCTTC.

This clone was found once. The chain uses TRBV7-9 and TRBJ2-7; 7 bases are a match to TRBD2. The V segment lost 1 base and the J segment 5 bases; nucleotides outside the gene matches: 5. The germline CDR1 and CDR2 sequences are SEHNR and FQNEAQ (reference sequence). The CDR3 is 14 amino acids. The CDR3 region has the DNA TGTGCCAGCAGCTTAGGCGGGAGTAGCAACGAGCAGTACTTC. It codes for CASSLGGSSNEQYF.

A remark on this clone: Mismatch with germline at one junction end may stem from a read error. The V call is TRBV7-7, the J call TRBJ1-3; D perhaps matches TRBD1 (6 bases). The germline V gene encodes CDR1 SSHAT and CDR2 FNYEAQ (reference sequence). This CDR3 region has 18 residues. The CDR3 bases are TGTGCTAGCAGCTCCAGGGGAGGGACCAAACCCTCTGGAAACACCATATATTTT. Translated, it gives CASSSRGGTKPSGNTIYF.

The chain couples TRBV2 to TRBJ2-1; 10 nucleotides align to TRBD2. J lost 4 bases, V lost 3 bases, and 6 bases had no gene match. Germline CDR1 reads SNHLY; CDR2 reads FYNNEI. This CDR3 region has 16 residues. CDR3 DNA sequence: TGTGCCAGCAGTGAGTCTAGCGGGGGACGATACAATGAGCAGTTCTTC. The encoded protein is CASSESSGGRYNEQFF.

The V call is TRBV27, the J call TRBJ1-2; TRBD1 might be the D (6 bases). Germline V gives CDR1 MNHEY, CDR2 SMNVEV (reference sequence). V was shortened by 4 bases and J by 8 bases, with 14 bases between the two germline ends. The CDR3 runs 13 residues. The CDR3: CASSSPGDGGYTF. CDR3 nucleotides: TGTGCCAGCAGTTCCCCAGGGGATGGCGGCTACACCTTC.

The chain combines TRBV18 with TRBJ2-1, with 7 bases matching TRBD2. From germline, CDR1 is KGHSH and CDR2 LQKENI. The length of the CDR3 is 15 residues. After removal of 6 bases from V and 5 bases from J, the junction contained 10 bases not matched to a gene. The CDR3 bases are TGTGCCAGCTCGGACACTAGCGCGTTCAACAATGAGCAGTTCTTC. It is translated as CASSDTSAFNNEQFF.

The V gene is TRBV19, the J gene TRBJ2-5; D gene unclear. This CDR3 spans 13 amino acids. The germline CDR1 and CDR2 sequences are LNHDA and SQIVND (reference sequence). V was shortened by 3 bases and J by 1 base, with 6 bases between the two germline ends. As DNA, the CDR3 is TGTGCCAGTAGTATGGCTCTCCAAGAGACCCAGTACTTC. This codes for CASSMALQETQYF.

This clone was observed once. V and J are TRBV6-1 and TRBJ1-6; TRBD1 matches at 11 bases. Unmatched junction bases numbered 6, after V lost 4 bases and J lost 4 bases. CDR3 length: 17 amino acids. CDR1 and CDR2 (germline): MNHNS, SASEGT. The CDR3 here is CASSAWTGGGYNSPLHF. DNA for the CDR3: TGTGCCAGCAGTGCCTGGACAGGGGGCGGTTATAATTCACCCCTCCACTTT.

The chain carries TRBV5-4 and TRBJ1-4; D gene ambiguous. Germline V gives CDR1 SGHNT, CDR2 YYREEE (reference sequence). The germline V and J ends were trimmed by 0 bases and 5 bases, with 5 bases remaining between them. The CDR3 sequence is 13 residues long. The CDR3 protein is CASSLVPNEKLFF. CDR3 DNA sequence: TGTGCCAGCAGCTTGGTTCCGAATGAAAAACTGTTTTTT.

This clone has only a few counts. The chain recombines TRBV7-9 with TRBJ1-5; a possible D gene is TRBD1 (5 bases). This CDR3 is built from 19 residues. Trimming took 3 bases from V and 3 from J, leaving 24 bases between them. CDR1 is SEHNR, CDR2 FQNEAQ, per germline (reference sequence). The CDR3 sequence is CASSLGSLQGRNNNQPQHF. CDR3 DNA: TGTGCCAGCAGCTTGGGCTCCCTCCAGGGTCGGAACAACAATCAGCCCCAGCATTTT.

A remark on this clone: Other DNA sequences in this specimen translate into the identical CDR3. The gene calls are TRBV7-9 and TRBJ1-5; TRBD1 matches 9 bases. The CDR3 sequence is 14 residues long. Germline V gives CDR1 SEHNR, CDR2 FQNEAQ (reference sequence). Losses at the gene ends were 3 bases for V and 7 bases for J; bases not matched to a gene: 4. This chain's CDR3 is CASSLDRGNQPQHF. In nucleotides, the CDR3 is TGTGCCAGCAGCTTGGACAGGGGTAACCAGCCCCAGCATTTT. The entire variable domain, with the rest obtained from reference TRBV7-9 and TRBJ1-5, is as follows: DTGVSQNPRHKITKRGQNVTFRCDPISEHNRLYWYRQTLGQGPEFLTYFQNEAQLEKSRLLSDRFSAERPKGSFSTLEIQRTEQGDSAMYLCASSLDRGNQPQHFGDGTRLSIL.